This T cell receptor (beta chain) was recovered during a study of blood T cells in healthy people across ages. As for this clonotype: Its antigen is not known.

With V trimmed by 3 bases and J by 4 bases, 3 bases remained unmatched. Germline V gene sequence: CDR1 MNHEY, CDR2 SMNVEV (reference sequence). CDR3 length equals 13 residues. Primed by a sample-barcoded 5' primer and a J-beta primer mix, a second PCR proceeded for 7 to 11 cycles. TCRdb independently ran MiXCR on the 5' RACE reads; one entry per CDR3 protein. Of roughly 1 million distinct CDR3 sequences listed, under 30% are singletons. Study observations and caveats: Underestimates were what the diversity estimates from one million T cells were considered to be.

This same sample was also taken into another study, of T cells of mothers and their children. This second study says: Study donors consisted of three healthy Caucasian mothers and their six children.

Sample: blood. This chain uses TRBV27 with TRBJ2-7, with 7 bases that match TRBD1. This receptor was obtained from a girl aged 2-10 years in good health. CDR3 in DNA: TGTGCCAGCAGTTTTGGACAGGTTTACGAGCAGTACTTC. Translated, it gives CASSFGQVYEQYF.